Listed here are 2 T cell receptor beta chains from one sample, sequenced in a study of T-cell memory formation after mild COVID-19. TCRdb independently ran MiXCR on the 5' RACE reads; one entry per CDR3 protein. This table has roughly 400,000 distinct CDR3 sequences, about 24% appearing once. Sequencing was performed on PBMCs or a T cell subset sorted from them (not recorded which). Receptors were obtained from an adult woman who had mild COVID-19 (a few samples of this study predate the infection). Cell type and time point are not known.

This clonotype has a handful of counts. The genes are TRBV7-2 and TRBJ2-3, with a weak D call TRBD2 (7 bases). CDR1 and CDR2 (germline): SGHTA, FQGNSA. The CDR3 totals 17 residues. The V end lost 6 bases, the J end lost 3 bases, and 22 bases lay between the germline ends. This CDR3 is CASRRGGGSAGTDTQYF. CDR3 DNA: TGTGCCAGCAGAAGGGGGGGCGGGTCTGCCGGAACAGATACGCAGTATTTT.

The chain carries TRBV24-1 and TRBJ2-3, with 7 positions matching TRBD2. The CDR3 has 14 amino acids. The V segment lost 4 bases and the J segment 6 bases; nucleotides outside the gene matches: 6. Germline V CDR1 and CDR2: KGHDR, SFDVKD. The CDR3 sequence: CATSEHTSVDTQYF. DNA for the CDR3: TGTGCCACCAGTGAGCATACTAGCGTGGATACGCAGTATTTT.